The entry below describes one TCR beta chain. What it recognizes is unknown. The CDR3 loop spans 13 amino acids. V lost 4 bases and J lost 2, with 9 bases in between. Germline CDR1 MNHEY, CDR2 SVGAGI. The data belong to a study of T cell responses to AZD1222 COVID-19 vaccine. Study-level findings and limits: Most donors were white British, females outnumbered males, and clonal diversity was possibly underestimated.

Repertoires were generated with immunoSEQ multiplex PCR, while TCRdb's copy carries only in-frame clones and drops some. The sample has some 110,000 clones, around 89% seen once. The specimen comprised peripheral blood, sampled 28 days after the second AZD1222 dose. This sequence was found in an adult who received the AZD1222 COVID-19 vaccine. The chain combines TRBV6-5 with TRBJ2-7; D ambiguous. The CDR3 here is CASSSGPTYEQYF. The CDR3 nucleotides read TGTGCCAGCAGTTCGGGTCCAACCTACGAGCAGTACTTC.